This TCR beta chain was identified in a study of cytomegalovirus exposure and HLA in healthy donors. CDR1 MRHNA and CDR2 SNTAGT come from the germline V gene. V was pared by 1 base and J by 4 bases, with 5 bases between. The CDR3 has 13 residues. Only in-frame clones appear in the TCRdb table, and some are missing; sequencing was by immunoSEQ multiplex PCR. The sample includes roughly 120,000 clones, approximately 89% of them seen just once. The receptor was derived from a young man in good health and CMV-seronegative. This chain links TRBV6-4 with TRBJ2-1; D not certain. Sequencing was carried out using PBMCs. The CDR3 bases are TGTGCCAGCAGTGACTACAATTACAATGAGCAGTTCTTC. This gives the protein CASSDYNYNEQFF.